This record looks at one T cell receptor beta chain sequence and its context. It lacks a known antigen. Nothing much larger sits one base from this clone, and base qualities are not available. Trimming removed 7 bases from V and 10 bases from J; the gene matches leave 8 bases unexplained. From cysteine to phenylalanine, the CDR3 is 15 amino acids long. Kept here is only the CDR3 DNA, which spans 45 bases and is read in frame from base 1. From a lookup of the germline V gene, CDR1 and CDR2 are MNHEY and SVGAGI. The sample is drawn from a study of blood T cell repertoires in COVID-19 (TCRdb year 2020). Background on the whole study: Samples covering the acute and convalescent phases of COVID-19 were provided by collaborators in the United States, Italy and Spain. The prospective study material was composed of cDNA or gDNA derived from T cells, B-cell-depleted T cells, or PBMCs. Subjects who had been exposed to COVID-19, were actively infected with it, or had recovered from it provided the deeply sampled blood TCRbeta repertoires that made up the dataset. The repertoires were released in a freely available public database meant as a resource for research on the immune response to SARS-CoV-2. The samples were drawn from the first 160 participants of the ongoing ImmuneRACE study and from under 1,500 subjects provided by 6 global collaborators. Nearly every sample came with metadata listing a de-identified subject ID, COVID-19 status, age in years and sex. Where available, HLA class I and class II types were obtained from metadata supplied by the sample provider rather than from assay-based typing.

The immunoSEQ Assay, a bias-controlled multiplex PCR, was used to amplify TCRbeta CDR3 regions from genomic DNA. From the authors' description of their analysis: Within the assay, amplification of reference gene primers was used to estimate how many nucleated cells each sample contained. To quantify the absolute abundance of each unique TCRbeta CDR3 rearrangement, sequence reads were collapsed and filtered. Productive Simpson clonality was computed per sample as the square root of Simpson's diversity index over productive rearrangements. Held by TCRdb, this immuneACCESS table contains in-frame sequences only and omits some clones. Under half of the omission traces to an unresolved V gene where checked; the cause of the rest is unknown. V and J calls and clone size are those listed in that table; D and trimming were worked out from the DNA. The sample has approximately 250,000 clones on record, around 83% of them singletons. The top ten clones comprise less than 8% of the sample.

Whole blood was collected in K2EDTA tubes by collaborating institutions according to the institutions' own protocols. Collaborator samples were shipped for TCRbeta analysis as frozen whole blood, isolated PBMCs, or DNA extracted from either sample type. Paper-wide results and their limitations: The quantity of clinical and demographic metadata differed by source and by participant and was supplied without curation.

The receptor's source is a woman aged 45-60 years with acute or convalescent COVID-19. This chain joins TRBV6-5 to TRBJ2-1, with 15 central nucleotides matching TRBD2. The material sequenced was peripheral blood. The DNA reads TGTGCCAGCACCGGACTAGCGGGGGGGCTAAGGGAGCAGTTCTTC. It translates as CASTGLAGGLREQFF.